The 12 T cell receptor beta chains in this list originate from one sample, sequenced in a study of T-cell reconstitution after alpha-beta-depleted transplantation in children listed by TCRdb under 2016. The treatment or condition label, read with the paper, signifies: allogeneic hematopoietic cell transplantation with graft depleted of TCRalphabeta T cells and CD19 B cells. Library preparation was by PCR. TCRdb names Illumina HiSeq 2500 as the instrument used. TCR libraries were prepared with molecular barcoding, using unique molecular identifiers to normalize TCRbeta repertoire quantification. TCRdb applied fastp at Q25 and MiXCR to the public reads, then kept only in-frame beta chains. Here each entry gathers all rows of one CDR3 protein and keeps the most common genes and DNA. This sample lists fewer than 750,000 distinct CDR3 sequences; about 23% were detected once. Roughly an eighth of the sample goes to the ten largest clones.

The sample in question was PBMCs, mostly from graft donor cells, obtained 360 days after TCRalphabeta/CD19-depleted stem cell transplant. The receptor set was obtained from a boy under two years old who had a stem cell transplant for acute myeloid leukemia, so the T cells may come from the graft donor.

Many counts were recorded for this clonotype. This chain links TRBV7-9 with TRBJ2-7, with D tentatively TRBD2 (5 bases). Looked up from germline, CDR1 is SEHNR and CDR2 is FQNEAQ (reference sequence). CDR3 length: 14 amino acids. The V end was cut by 4 bases, the J end by 2 bases, with 12 bases between. The CDR3 DNA follows: TGTGCCAGCAGCTATGACCGGGGTGCCTACGAGCAGTACTTC. It specifies CASSYDRGAYEQYF.

This clonotype was seen more than once but under ten times. The rearrangement uses TRBV6-2 or TRBV6-3 and TRBJ2-2; TRBD1 matches 8 bases. The V segment lost 5 bases and the J segment 7 bases; nucleotides outside the gene matches: 6. The germline gives CDR1 MNHEY, CDR2 SVGEGT. There are 14 residues in the CDR3. The CDR3 sequence: CASSPDRVGGELFF. DNA of the CDR3: TGTGCCAGCAGTCCGGACAGGGTGGGCGGGGAGCTGTTTTTT.

V and J are TRBV20-1 and TRBJ1-2; TRBD1 agrees at 10 bases. The CDR3 has 14 residues. Germline trimming cut 6 bases from V and 4 bases from J; bases unmatched to any gene: 8. Germline V gene data show CDR1 as DFQATT and CDR2 as SNEGSKA (reference sequence). DNA for the CDR3: TGCAGTGCCATCGCGGGACAGGGGATCTATGGCTACACCTTC. This sequence encodes CSAIAGQGIYGYTF.

The V gene is TRBV6-1, the J gene TRBJ2-5; perhaps D is TRBD1 or TRBD2 (5 bases each). The CDR3 is 14 amino acids. Looked up from germline, CDR1 is MNHNS and CDR2 is SASEGT. V lost 6 bases to trimming and J lost 6 bases, with 17 bases between them. CDR3 nucleotide sequence: TGTGCCAGCAGGGCACTAGGGGCCTTGAAGACCCAGTACTTC. It translates to CASRALGALKTQYF.

The table lists this clonotype with many counts. The genes are TRBV6-1 and TRBJ2-7, with 8 positions matching TRBD1. CDR1 is MNHNS, CDR2 SASEGT, per germline. The CDR3 totals 15 residues. After removal of 4 bases from V and 3 bases from J, the junction contained 8 bases not matched to a gene. The chain's CDR3 is CASSARGQVGYEQYF. The CDR3 region has the DNA TGTGCCAGCAGTGCGAGGGGACAGGTCGGCTACGAGCAGTACTTC.

This clonotype was recorded many times. J is TRBJ2-1 and V is TRBV20-1; TRBD2 aligns across 10 bases. Germline CDR1 and CDR2: DFQATT and SNEGSKA (reference sequence). The CDR3 is 17 amino acids. Unmatched junction bases numbered 15, after V lost 3 bases and J lost 7 bases. The CDR3 protein is CSASPPAGTSEGNEQFF. The CDR3 bases are TGCAGTGCTAGTCCCCCCGCAGGGACTAGCGAAGGGAATGAGCAGTTCTTC.

This clonotype was found many times. The chain is built from TRBV12-3 or TRBV12-4 and TRBJ1-4; the match to TRBD1 covers 7 bases. This CDR3 contains 14 residues. With 5 bases clipped from V and 8 bases from J, the junction kept 8 bases outside the gene matches. The CDR3 here is CASSPGTVREKLFF. The CDR3 nucleotides are TGTGCCAGCAGTCCTGGGACAGTAAGAGAAAAACTGTTTTTT.

The chain has TRBV20-1 and TRBJ2-1; D may be TRBD1 (6 bases). The CDR3 loop spans 15 amino acids. CDR1 and CDR2 (germline): DFQATT, SNEGSKA (reference sequence). The ends were cut back, 3 bases at V and 2 bases at J, with 14 bases in the middle. CDR3 in amino acids: CSARRTRTAYNEQFF. The CDR3 DNA is TGCAGTGCTAGGAGGACCCGGACAGCCTACAATGAGCAGTTCTTC.

The table lists this clonotype with a few counts. This chain joins TRBV20-1 and TRBJ1-5; the match to TRBD1 covers 7 bases. This CDR3 has 14 residues. Looked up from germline, CDR1 is DFQATT and CDR2 is SNEGSKA (reference sequence). The V segment lost 5 bases and the J segment 2 bases; nucleotides outside the gene matches: 6. CDR3 coding DNA: TGCAGTGCTCGACAGGGATTTGGCAATCAGCCCCAGCATTTT. It is translated as CSARQGFGNQPQHF.

The CDR3 DNA follows: TGTGCCAGCAGCGAATGGACAGCCAGTTTTTATTTCTTT. This codes for CASSEWTASFYFF. The chain carries TRBV12-3 or TRBV12-4 and TRBJ1-1, with D possibly being TRBD1 (6 bases). CDR3 size: 13 residues. V lost 6 bases, J lost 13 bases, and 21 bases lay in between.

The rearrangement uses TRBV18 and TRBJ2-6; D call uncertain. CDR1 is KGHSH and CDR2 is LQKENI in the germline V gene. This CDR3 is built from 16 residues. V was cut by 3 bases and J by 2 bases, with 11 bases left in between. In nucleotides, the CDR3 is TGTGCCAGCTCACCTAAAACCCAGACTGGGGCCAACGTCCTGACTTTC. This encodes CASSPKTQTGANVLTF.

In its sample, this clonotype was seen many times. The chain combines TRBV6-2 or TRBV6-3 with TRBJ2-5; D possibly corresponds to TRBD1 (5 bases). In germline, CDR1 is MNHEY, CDR2 SVGEGT. The V gene lost 5 bases and the J gene lost 3 bases, with 7 bases spanning the gap. CDR3 length equals 12 residues. The CDR3 sequence: CASSDREETQYF. Here the CDR3 DNA reads TGTGCCAGCAGTGACAGAGAAGAGACCCAGTACTTC.